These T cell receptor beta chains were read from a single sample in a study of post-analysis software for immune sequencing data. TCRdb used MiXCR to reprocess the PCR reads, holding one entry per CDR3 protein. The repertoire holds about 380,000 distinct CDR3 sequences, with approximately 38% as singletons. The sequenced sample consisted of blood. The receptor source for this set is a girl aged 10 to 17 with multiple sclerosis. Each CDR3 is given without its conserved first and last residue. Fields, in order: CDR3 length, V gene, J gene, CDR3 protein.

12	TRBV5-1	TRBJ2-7	ASSLAGTLYEQY
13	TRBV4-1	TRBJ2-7	ASSQDRGDIYEQY
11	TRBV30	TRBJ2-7	AWRPFSPYEQY
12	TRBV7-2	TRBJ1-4	ASSRVMGLEKLF
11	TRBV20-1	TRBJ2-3	SATSGSTDTQY
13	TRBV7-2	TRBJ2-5	ASSSPGLAEETQY
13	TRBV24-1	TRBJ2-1	ATSVSGGARREQF
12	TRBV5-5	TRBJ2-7	ASSRLQGTYEQY
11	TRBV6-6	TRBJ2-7	ASTPGYSYEQY
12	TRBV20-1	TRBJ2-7	SLLAPGATYEQY
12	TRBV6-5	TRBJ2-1	ASSTGTNYNEQF
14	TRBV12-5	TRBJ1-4	ASGSSPRGLGEKLF
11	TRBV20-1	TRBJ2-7	SAQGGTGSEQY
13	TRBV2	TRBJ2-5	ASSAKAGGFETQY
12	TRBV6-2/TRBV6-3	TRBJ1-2	ASSLDQANYGYT
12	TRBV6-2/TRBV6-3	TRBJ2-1	ASSRTSGGGEQF
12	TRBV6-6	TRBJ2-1	ASSYSGTPPEQF
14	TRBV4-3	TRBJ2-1	ASSQDSTGEFNEQF
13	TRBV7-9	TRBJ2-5	ASSKGQGSQETQY
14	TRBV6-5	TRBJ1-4	ASSYVGLSKGEKLF
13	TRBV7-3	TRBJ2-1	ASSWRGSAEETQF
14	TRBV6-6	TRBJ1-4	ASSYYSDEGGEKLF
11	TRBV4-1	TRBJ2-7	ASSDRGPYEQY
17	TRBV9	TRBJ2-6	ASSVYASGGFSGANVLT
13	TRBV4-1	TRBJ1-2	ASSPGGASNYGYT
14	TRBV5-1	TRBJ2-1	ASSMRANGGYNEQF
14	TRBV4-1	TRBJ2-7	ASSQPWGKGSYEQY
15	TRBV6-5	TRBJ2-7	ASSYSLASGGTYEQY
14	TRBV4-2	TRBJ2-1	ASSQTAGLDYNEQF
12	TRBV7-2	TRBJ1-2	ASSPWERGNGYT
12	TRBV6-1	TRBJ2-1	ASSSSRVYNEQF
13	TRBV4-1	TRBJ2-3	ASSQAGTGGDAQY
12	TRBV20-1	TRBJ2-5	SARWRPGEETQY
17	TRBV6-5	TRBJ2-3	ASSYSMDPGGQVPDTQY
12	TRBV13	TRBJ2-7	ASSLSGSSYEQY
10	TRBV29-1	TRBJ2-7	SVFRTGDEQY
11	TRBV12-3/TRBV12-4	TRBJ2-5	ASSFADQETQY
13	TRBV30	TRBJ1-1	AWSLQEGWDTEAF